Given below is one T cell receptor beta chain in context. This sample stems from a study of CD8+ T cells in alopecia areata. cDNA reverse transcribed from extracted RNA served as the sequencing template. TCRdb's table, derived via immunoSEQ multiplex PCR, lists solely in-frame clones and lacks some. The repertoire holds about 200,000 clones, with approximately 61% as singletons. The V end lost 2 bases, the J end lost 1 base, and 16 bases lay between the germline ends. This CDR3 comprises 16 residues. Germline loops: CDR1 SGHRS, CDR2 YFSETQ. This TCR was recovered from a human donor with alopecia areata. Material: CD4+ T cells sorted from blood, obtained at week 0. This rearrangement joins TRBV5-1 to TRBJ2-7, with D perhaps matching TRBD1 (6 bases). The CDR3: CASSLAGALPSYEQYF. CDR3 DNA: TGCGCCAGCAGCTTAGCAGGGGCCTTACCATCCTACGAGCAGTACTTC. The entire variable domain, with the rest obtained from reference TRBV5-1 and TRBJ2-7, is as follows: KAGVTQTPRYLIKTRGQQVTLSCSPISGHRSVSWYQQTPGQGLQFLFEYFSETQRNKGNFPGRFSGRQFSNSRSEMNVSTLELGDSALYLCASSLAGALPSYEQYFGPGTRLTVT.